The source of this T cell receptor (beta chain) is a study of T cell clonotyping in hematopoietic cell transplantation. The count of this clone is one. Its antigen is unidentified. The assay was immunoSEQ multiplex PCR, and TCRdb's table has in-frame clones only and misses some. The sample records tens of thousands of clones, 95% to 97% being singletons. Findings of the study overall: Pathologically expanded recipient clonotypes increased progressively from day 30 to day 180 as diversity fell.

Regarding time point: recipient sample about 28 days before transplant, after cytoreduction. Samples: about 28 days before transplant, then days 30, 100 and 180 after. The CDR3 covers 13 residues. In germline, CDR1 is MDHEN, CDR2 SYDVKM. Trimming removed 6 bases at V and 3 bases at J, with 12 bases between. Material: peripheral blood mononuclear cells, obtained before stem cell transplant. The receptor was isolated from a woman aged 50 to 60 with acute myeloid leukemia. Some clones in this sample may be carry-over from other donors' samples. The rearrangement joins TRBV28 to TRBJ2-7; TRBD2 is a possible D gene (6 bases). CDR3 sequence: CASRQGGRYEQYF. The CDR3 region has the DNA TGTGCCAGCAGGCAGGGAGGCCGCTACGAGCAGTACTTC.